Below, 9 T cell receptor beta chains from the same sample are listed, as sequenced in a study of T cell repertoires in cytomegalovirus infection. TCRdb re-derived calls from the reads in MiXCR, one entry per CDR3 protein. Altogether more than 150,000 distinct CDR3 sequences are present, roughly 19% being singletons, with the ten largest covering around 3.2%. Sequencing was carried out using PBMCs. Every receptor here comes from a human donor in good health (CMV status not recorded). Some clones in this sample may be carry-over from other donors' samples.

V usage is TRBV30 and J usage is TRBJ2-7, with D perhaps assigned TRBD1 or TRBD2 (5 bases each). CDR3 length: 14 amino acids. Germline V lookup: CDR1 GTSNPN, CDR2 SVGIG (reference sequence). V was trimmed by 0 bases and J by 7 bases, leaving 16 bases between them. The DNA for the CDR3 is TGTGCCTGGAGTGTACTGGCCGCGAGGGGAGAGCAGTACTTC. As protein: CAWSVLAARGEQYF.

The CDR3 coding sequence is TGCAGTGCACTTACTAGCGTCTTAGCCAAAAACATTCAGTACTTC. Encoded protein: CSALTSVLAKNIQYF. V gene TRBV20-1 combines with J gene TRBJ2-4; 7 nucleotides line up with TRBD2. This CDR3 is built from 15 residues. The junction had 8 bases not matched to a gene; V was cut back by 6 bases and J by 0 bases. Germline lookup yields CDR1 DFQATT and CDR2 SNEGSKA (reference sequence).

This clonotype showed up just a few times. V and J are TRBV29-1 and TRBJ1-2; maybe TRBD1 (6 bases). This CDR3 spans 12 amino acids. V was pared by 4 bases and J by 7 bases, with 13 bases between. The V gene's germline CDR1 is SQVTM and CDR2 ANQGSEA. The chain's CDR3 is CSVALGGLGYTF. Written as DNA, the CDR3 is TGCAGCGTTGCTTTGGGGGGGCTTGGCTACACCTTC. The full variable domain, its missing parts supplied by reference TRBV29-1 and TRBJ1-2, is SAVISQKPSRDICQRGTSLTIQCQVDSQVTMMFWYRQQPGQSLTLIATANQGSEATYESGFVIDKFPISRPNLTFSTLTVSNMSPEDSSIYLCSVALGGLGYTFGSGTRLTVV.

The chain is built from TRBV29-1 and TRBJ2-7; unclear D gene. Germline values: CDR1 SQVTM, CDR2 ANQGSEA. This CDR3 is built from 11 residues. In DNA form, the CDR3 reads TGCAGTGCTAAAGCGAGACACGAGCAGTACTTC. Residues: CSAKARHEQYF.

V gene TRBV28 combines with J gene TRBJ2-1; TRBD2 agrees at 9 bases. Germline V gene lookup returns CDR1 MDHEN and CDR2 SYDVKM. Losses at the gene ends were 6 bases for V and 8 bases for J; bases not matched to a gene: 11. The CDR3 loop spans 15 amino acids. As DNA, the CDR3 is TGTGCCAGCAGCCCTGGTGCGGGAGGGCCCGATGAGCAGTTCTTC. Its protein product is CASSPGAGGPDEQFF. The variable domain in full, with the rest retrieved from reference TRBV28 and TRBJ2-1, is DVKVTQSSRYLVKRTGEKVFLECVQDMDHENMFWYRQDPGLGLRLIYFSYDVKMKEKGDIPEGYSVSREKKERFSLILESASTNQTSMYLCASSPGAGGPDEQFFGPGTRLTVL.

This clonotype was seen more than once but under ten times. V is TRBV14 and J is TRBJ2-2, with D hard to call. V lost 0 bases and J lost 6, with 8 bases in between. In germline, CDR1 is SGHDN, CDR2 FVKESK. The CDR3 contains 14 residues. The CDR3 nucleotides read TGTGCCAGCAGCCAAGACCGATTCTCCGGGGAGCTGTTTTTT. Its protein product is CASSQDRFSGELFF.

The chain recombines TRBV29-1 with TRBJ2-5; TRBD1 is a possible D gene (6 bases). Germline lookup yields CDR1 SQVTM and CDR2 ANQGSEA. V lost 7 bases and J lost 0, with 15 bases in between. There are 14 residues in the CDR3. CDR3 nucleotides: TGCAGCGCTGGGAACGACAGGCACCAAGAGACCCAGTACTTC. The encoded protein is CSAGNDRHQETQYF.

Ten or more counts support this clonotype. This chain joins TRBV7-2 and TRBJ1-5; 10 bases are shared with TRBD1. V lost 4 bases to trimming and J lost 7 bases; unmatched junction nucleotides: 10. The CDR3 contains 16 residues. CDR1 SGHTA and CDR2 FQGNSA come from the germline V gene. The CDR3 coding sequence is TGTGCCAGCAGCTCCCGGGACAGGGGCAAGGGGCAGCCCCAGCATTTT. This sequence encodes CASSSRDRGKGQPQHF.

This clonotype was counted at least ten times. This chain connects TRBV6-1 to TRBJ1-2, with 7 positions matching TRBD1. The germline CDR1 and CDR2 sequences are MNHNS and SASEGT. The trim removed 3 bases at V and 13 bases at J, leaving 5 bases unmatched. This CDR3 region has 11 residues. In DNA, the CDR3 is TGTGCCAGCAGTGAGACAGGGAATGCCACCTTC. As protein: CASSETGNATF.